The entry that follows covers one TCR beta chain sequence. There is no known antigen for this receptor. The sample holds no much larger clone one base away, and base qualities are not on file. The entry originates in a study of T cells in Graves' hyperthyroidism and ophthalmopathy (dated by TCRdb to between 2019 and 2020). At the level of the whole study: Peripheral blood samples were taken at initial diagnosis, before any treatment was given. The paper reports TCR Vbeta CDR3 sequencing of some 140 peripheral blood samples: some 41 ophthalmopathy, roughly 74 hyperthyroidism and roughly 17 progressor patients. In addition, the study compared T-cell repertoires in thyroid tissue and in blood from about 6 Graves' hyperthyroidism patients. A discovery cohort of about a hundred patients, about 40 with Graves' ophthalmopathy and about 58 with stable Graves' hyperthyroidism, was used to find distinguishing TCR V-J signatures. The approximately 100 discovery patients were divided at random into training and test sets in a 7:3 ratio. Whether ophthalmopathy could be predicted prospectively was tested in an independent validation cohort made up of 18 to 20 hyperthyroidism patients plus 17 patients who later progressed to ophthalmopathy. Once sampling was done, hyperthyroidism patients were given methimazole at a starting dose of 30 mg daily, whereas ophthalmopathy patients were given high-dose intravenous methylprednisolone. General findings and caveats noted by the study authors: In cross-validation, a model built on a 13 V-J signature told ophthalmopathy apart from stable hyperthyroidism with approximately 91% sensitivity and about 81% specificity, and in testing the same model reached 80%/75%. Sample size was not statistically predetermined, and investigators were not blinded to group allocation. In validation, progression to ophthalmopathy was predicted by the model with roughly 71% sensitivity and 72% to 85% specificity, a median of roughly six months before onset. Most expanded thyroid clonotypes (frequency above 0.001) were also found in blood, which suggests that blood repertoires may mirror thyroid immune responses.

Stable Graves' hyperthyroidism was defined as the absence of progression to ophthalmopathy over 18 months of follow-up. Hyperthyroidism patients were newly diagnosed, with disease duration under 2 months, and aged 18 to 65 years. Exclusion was applied to patients with uncontrolled infections, other autoimmune diseases, pregnancy or lactation. Clinical symptoms, serum thyroxine and TRAb, thyroid ultrasound, and orbital computed tomography formed the basis for the diagnoses. PBMCs were isolated from about 10 ml of fresh peripheral blood by Ficoll-Paque density gradient centrifugation. Total RNA was extracted using Trizol reagent, and RNA quality was assessed on an Agilent 2100 Bioanalyzer. Deletion took 7 bases off V and 4 bases off J, with a span of 19 bases between the germline ends. The germline V gene gives CDR1 as MDHEN and CDR2 as SYDVKM. The CDR3, from cysteine to phenylalanine, totals 15 residues. Only the CDR3 DNA stays, 45 bases, in frame from base 1.

TCR beta CDR3 regions were amplified from RNA transcripts. A first-round RT-PCR of the TCR CDR3 used the HTBI primer set with the Qiagen OneStep RT-PCR kit. Libraries were constructed in a second round of multiplex PCR, after which size selection and purification were carried out. Paired-end sequencing of the libraries was performed with 100 bp reads on an Illumina HiSeq2000. The study's processing was this. SOAPnuke was used to process the raw data, with reads discarded if the reads contained adapters or uncalled bases, had a mean Phred below 15, or lacked an exact constant-primer or identifier match. High-quality paired reads were merged using COPE v1.2.5, and each unique nucleotide sequence was defined as a clonotype. Clonotypes were aligned to IMGT TRBV, TRBD and TRBJ reference segments using MiTCR v1.1. Analysis was restricted to V-J combinations with a frequency above 0.0001, which covered roughly 99% of repertoires. A TCS score was defined as the ratio between F50 (clonal expansion) and ExV (chaos), using BLOSUM62-based TCRdist between CDR3 peptides within each V-J. Welch's t-statistics and random forest reduced some 510 V-J features to around 14, which were used in a naive Bayes classifier (R e1071). TCRdb reran the public reads through fastp at Q25 and MiXCR, keeping productive beta chains. Every distinct CDR3 protein forms one entry, paired with its most common genes and DNA. These V and J calls derive from TCRdb rather than the authors' analysis. Here the sample has 380,000 or so distinct CDR3 sequences; over 11% occur a single time. The top ten hold 20% to 25% of the sample.

This chain is built from TRBV28 and TRBJ1-1, with no confidently assigned D gene. This receptor was identified in a woman aged 25-40 years with Graves' hyperthyroidism. The sequenced sample was blood. The CDR3 loop reads CASTKPSPLSTEAFF. The nucleotides read TGTGCCAGCACCAAACCCTCTCCTTTATCCACTGAAGCTTTCTTT.